This T cell receptor (beta chain) was retrieved from a study of blood T cell repertoires in COVID-19. Study as a whole: Specimens from acute and convalescent COVID-19 originated in the United States, Italy and Spain.

Sequencing used immunoSEQ multiplex PCR; TCRdb keeps in-frame clones, though not all of them. Of about 150,000 clones in the sample, roughly 88% were seen once. The sequenced sample consisted of peripheral blood. The receptor was isolated from a woman in her 50s in a cohort sampled during active or convalescent COVID-19.

This CDR3 is CATSRGPEAFF. The CDR3 region has the DNA TGTGCCACCAGCAGAGGGCCTGAAGCTTTCTTT. The chain is built from TRBV15 and TRBJ1-1; no clear D. Per germline, CDR1 LNHNV and CDR2 YYDKDF (reference sequence). The CDR3 runs to 11 residues. V lost 1 base and J 6 bases, leaving 3 bases between the germline ends.